These T cell receptor beta chains were read from a single sample in a study of cytomegalovirus exposure and HLA in healthy donors. Libraries were prepared by immunoSEQ multiplex PCR; TCRdb keeps only in-frame clonotypes and omits some of them. The sample holds 150,000 to 200,000 clones; roughly 85% are singletons and the top ten take about 9.7%. Sequencing input: PBMCs. These receptors came from a man aged 18 to 30 in good health and CMV-seropositive. Each CDR3 is given without its conserved first and last residue. Each record gives: V gene, CDR3 protein.

TRBV6-6 | ASSYSATGLNTEAF
TRBV7-9 | ASSLWGEETQY
TRBV5-5 | ASSPQGQGLLGNTEAF
TRBV18 | ASSPKGAGQEKETQY
TRBV30 | ASGGYPDTQY
TRBV7-8 | ASSPLRDRNEKLF
TRBV2 | ASTVRGQGRGSEKLF
TRBV29-1 | SAFPFGNTEAF
TRBV27 | ASSFGRTYEQY
TRBV6-4 | ASSEGSGAHTGELF
TRBV5-6 | ASSQWGEETQY
TRBV21-1 | ASSKVRETYNEQF
TRBV2 | ASTPEGADENTEAF
TRBV5-5 | ASRPPGQSIAGELF
TRBV11-2 | ASSGYGTGKYGYT
TRBV19 | ASSLQGWGNQPQH
TRBV5-8 | ASSYYDREETQY
TRBV7-6 | ASSLTVRGDEQY
TRBV6-1 | ASSEAADLYEQY
TRBV7-2 | ASSLSAGQPQH
TRBV2 | ASSGLAGNSNQPQH
TRBV19 | ASSIGSRRHYSNQPQH
TRBV4-2 | ASSQEVRTQTSYEQY
TRBV7-2 | ASSFGDQPQH
TRBV30 | AWSTLAGGPGDTQY
TRBV19 | ASSQGAASGNNEQF
TRBV27 | ASSLIASGNQPQH
TRBV15 | ATSSEVGGPQETQY
TRBV7-6 | ASSRILRLETQY
TRBV5-6 | ASSAGTGVSSEQY
TRBV4-3 | ASSQFLREANNEQF
TRBV27 | ASRGGSEDHNEQF
TRBV27 | ASSPNHRGPSLDTQY
TRBV5-6 | ASSGEMVLPGQGSYEQY
TRBV29-1 | SVEFGPYNEQF
TRBV5-1 | ASSLGRGSRSGEQY
TRBV19 | ASSPTGIYEQY
TRBV19 | ASTPLPGGSQPQH
TRBV7-3 | ASSLVGKARSTDTQY